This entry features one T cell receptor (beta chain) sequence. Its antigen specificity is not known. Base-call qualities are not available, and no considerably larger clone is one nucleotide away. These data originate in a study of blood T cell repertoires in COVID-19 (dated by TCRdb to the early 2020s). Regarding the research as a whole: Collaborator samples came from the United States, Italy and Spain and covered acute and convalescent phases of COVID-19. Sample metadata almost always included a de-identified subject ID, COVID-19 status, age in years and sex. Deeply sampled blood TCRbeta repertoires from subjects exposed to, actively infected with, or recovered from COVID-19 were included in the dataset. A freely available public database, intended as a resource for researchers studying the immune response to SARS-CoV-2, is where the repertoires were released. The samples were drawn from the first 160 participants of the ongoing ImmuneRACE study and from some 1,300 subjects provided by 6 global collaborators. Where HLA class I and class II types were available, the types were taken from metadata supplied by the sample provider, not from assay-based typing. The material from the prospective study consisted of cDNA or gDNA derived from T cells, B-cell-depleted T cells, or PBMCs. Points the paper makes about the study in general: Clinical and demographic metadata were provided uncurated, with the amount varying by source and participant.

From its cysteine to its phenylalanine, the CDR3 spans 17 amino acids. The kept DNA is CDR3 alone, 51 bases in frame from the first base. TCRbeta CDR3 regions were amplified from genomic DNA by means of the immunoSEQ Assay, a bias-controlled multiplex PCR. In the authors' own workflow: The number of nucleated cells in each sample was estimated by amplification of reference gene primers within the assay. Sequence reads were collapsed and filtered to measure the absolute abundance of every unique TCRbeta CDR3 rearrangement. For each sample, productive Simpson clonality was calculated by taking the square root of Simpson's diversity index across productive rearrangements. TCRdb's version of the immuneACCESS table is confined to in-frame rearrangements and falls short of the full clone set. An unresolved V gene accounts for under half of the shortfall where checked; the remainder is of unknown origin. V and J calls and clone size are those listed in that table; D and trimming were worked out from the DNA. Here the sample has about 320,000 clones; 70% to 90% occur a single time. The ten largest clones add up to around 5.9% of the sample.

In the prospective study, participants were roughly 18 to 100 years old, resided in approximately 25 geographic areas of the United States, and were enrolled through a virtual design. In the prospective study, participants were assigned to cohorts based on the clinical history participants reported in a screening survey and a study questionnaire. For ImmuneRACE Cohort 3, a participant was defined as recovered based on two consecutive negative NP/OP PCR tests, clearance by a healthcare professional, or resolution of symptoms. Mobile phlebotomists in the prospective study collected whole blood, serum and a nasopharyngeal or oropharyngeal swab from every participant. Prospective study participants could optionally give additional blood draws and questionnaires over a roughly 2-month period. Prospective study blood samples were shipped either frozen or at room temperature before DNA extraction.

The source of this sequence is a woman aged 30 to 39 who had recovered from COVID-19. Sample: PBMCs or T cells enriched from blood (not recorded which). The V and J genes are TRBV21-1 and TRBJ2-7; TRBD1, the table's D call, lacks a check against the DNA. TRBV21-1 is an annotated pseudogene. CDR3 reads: CASSGLGATGLTYEQYF. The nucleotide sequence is TGTGCCAGCAGCGGGCTAGGGGCGACAGGGCTTACCTACGAGCAGTACTTC.